Listed here is a single T cell receptor beta chain. The antigen remains unidentified. Sampling consisted of one heparinised blood draw per donor, averaging approximately 120 mL. Cells sorted by CD45RO/CCR7/CD25/CD127/CD95/CD27 comprised CD4+ naive, central memory, regulatory and stem cell-like memory cells. Without exception, sorted populations had purity beyond 95%. The sample comes from a study of beta chain features in type 1 diabetes. TCRB transcripts that were expressed got sequenced, as all of the isolated RNA had been reverse transcribed. This table comes from immunoSEQ multiplex PCR, and its TCRdb copy is limited to in-frame clones, with some not included. The data show about 360,000 clones, 10% to 15% seen once. Study results and limitations: The study found fewer insertions and more deletions at VDJ junctions in type 1 diabetes patients.

The V gene's germline CDR1 is ENHRY and CDR2 SYGVKD. CDR3 size: 12 residues. V was cut by 11 bases and J by 4 bases, with 14 bases left in between. This TCR was recovered from a man aged 18-30 years in good health. This chain connects TRBV10-3 to TRBJ1-1, with D hard to call. Input material: naive CD4+ T cells from blood. The DNA of the CDR3 is TGTGCCGTAAACAGTTTCGGCACTGAAGCTTTCTTT. Its translation: CAVNSFGTEAFF.